This entry lists 16 T cell receptor beta chains sequenced from one sample in a study of blood T cell repertoires in COVID-19. The protocol was immunoSEQ multiplex PCR, while the TCRdb copy is restricted to in-frame clones and leaves out a portion. The sample records around 250,000 clones, roughly nine tenths being singletons. Sequenced sample: PBMCs or T cells enriched from blood (not recorded which). Receptors originate from a human donor in a cohort exposed to, infected with or recovered from COVID-19 (not recorded which). The donor label of this sample is uncertain.

The V and J genes are TRBV6-4 and TRBJ1-5; TRBD1 is a possible D gene (6 bases). CDR3 length: 15 amino acids. The V gene lost 5 bases and the J gene lost 3 bases, with 14 bases spanning the gap. Germline-derived CDR1 and CDR2 are MRHNA and SNTAGT. CDR3 DNA: TGTGCCAGCAGTAGGGGGGGAGAGACCAATCAGCCCCAGCATTTT. It codes for CASSRGGETNQPQHF.

The chain has TRBV30 and TRBJ2-3, with D possibly TRBD1 on 5 matching bases. This CDR3 has 13 residues. V was shortened by 3 bases and J by 10 bases, with 17 bases between the two germline ends. CDR1 and CDR2 from the germline V gene are GTSNPN and SVGIG (reference sequence). The CDR3 coding sequence is TGTGCCTGGAGCAGGGCAAGGGGTTCGGCGCAGTATTTT. Translating it yields CAWSRARGSAQYF.

The chain couples TRBV19 to TRBJ1-1, with 10 bases aligning to TRBD1. This CDR3 spans 13 amino acids. Looked up from germline, CDR1 is LNHDA and CDR2 is SQIVND (reference sequence). V shed 9 bases, J shed 3 bases, and the junction held 4 bases outside the gene matches. The CDR3 region has the DNA TGTGCCAGCCAGGACAGGGGGGACACTGAAGCTTTCTTT. Translated, it gives CASQDRGDTEAFF.

V usage is TRBV5-1 and J usage is TRBJ2-3; 12 bases map to TRBD2. CDR1 and CDR2 (germline): SGHRS, YFSETQ. V was pared by 1 base and J by 2 bases, with 11 bases of the junction left unmatched. The CDR3 runs 19 residues. The CDR3 loop is CASSLHYFRLAGDTDTQYF. The DNA of the CDR3 is TGCGCCAGCAGCTTGCATTACTTTCGACTAGCGGGGGACACAGATACGCAGTATTTT. Combining the CDR3 with reference TRBV5-1 and TRBJ2-3 gives the whole variable domain KAGVTQTPRYLIKTRGQQVTLSCSPISGHRSVSWYQQTPGQGLQFLFEYFSETQRNKGNFPGRFSGRQFSNSRSEMNVSTLELGDSALYLCASSLHYFRLAGDTDTQYFGPGTRLTVL.

This chain connects TRBV4-1 to TRBJ2-1; 7 bases match TRBD1. Germline values: CDR1 MGHRA, CDR2 YSYEKL. This CDR3 spans 15 amino acids. J was trimmed by 5 bases and V by 4 bases; bases with no gene match: 8. The CDR3 is CASSLRQGFNNEQFF. As DNA, the CDR3 is TGCGCCAGCAGCCTGAGACAGGGATTCAACAATGAGCAGTTCTTC.

As regards this clone: Different DNA sequences within this sample yield the same CDR3. The CDR3 region has the DNA TGTGCCAGCAGCCTCGACAGGGACTATGGCTACACCTTC. As protein: CASSLDRDYGYTF. The chain combines TRBV5-4 with TRBJ1-2; 7 nucleotides agree with TRBD1. Unmatched junction bases numbered 3, after V lost 4 bases and J lost 3 bases. This CDR3 has 13 amino acids. Per the germline V gene, CDR1 is SGHNT and CDR2 is YYREEE (reference sequence).

The CDR3 nucleotides are TGTGCCAGCTCACGGGACACCTCGAACACTGAAGCTTTCTTT. The encoded protein is CASSRDTSNTEAFF. The chain couples TRBV18 to TRBJ1-1, with D perhaps TRBD1 (6 bases). Germline CDR1 and CDR2: KGHSH and LQKENI. The CDR3 sequence is 14 residues long. V was shortened by 4 bases and J by 1 base, with 10 bases between the two germline ends.

This clone was counted once. The chain combines TRBV5-1 with TRBJ2-1, with 7 positions matching TRBD2. Germline CDR1 and CDR2: SGHRS and YFSETQ. The CDR3 is made up of 15 amino acids. The trim removed 4 bases at V and 1 base at J, leaving 5 bases unmatched. CDR3 sequence: CASSPKAGSYNEQFF. CDR3 DNA sequence: TGCGCCAGCAGCCCCAAAGCGGGGTCCTACAATGAGCAGTTCTTC.

The chain has TRBV11-2 and TRBJ1-2; D gene unclear. V lost 0 bases and J lost 5, with 10 bases in between. Germline lookup yields CDR1 SGHAT and CDR2 FQNNGV. The CDR3 covers 14 residues. The CDR3 is CASSLEGGPYGYTF. The CDR3 region has the DNA TGTGCCAGCAGCTTAGAAGGCGGGCCTTATGGCTACACCTTC.

The rearrangement uses TRBV4-3 and TRBJ2-7, with D possibly matching TRBD1 (5 bases). V gave up 4 bases and J gave up 4 bases, with 14 bases separating them. This CDR3 has 14 residues. Germline values: CDR1 LGHNA, CDR2 YSLEER. CDR3 region: CASSPQAQGYEQYF. CDR3 bases: TGCGCCAGCAGCCCGCAAGCCCAGGGATACGAGCAGTACTTC.

The chain has TRBV4-2 and TRBJ1-1, with D tentatively TRBD1 (6 bases). The CDR3 sequence is 15 residues long. V was shortened by 3 bases and J by 6 bases, with 17 bases between the two germline ends. The germline V gene has CDR1 LGHNA and CDR2 YNFKEQ. The CDR3 loop reads CASSHHRVETAEAFF. The CDR3 DNA is TGTGCCAGCAGCCACCACAGGGTGGAAACCGCTGAAGCTTTCTTT.

The chain is built from TRBV5-6 and TRBJ1-1; 7 bases fit TRBD1. The V gene's germline CDR1 is SGHDT and CDR2 YYEEEE. The CDR3 sequence is 14 residues long. With 0 bases clipped from V and 5 bases from J, the junction kept 4 bases outside the gene matches. In DNA, the CDR3 is TGTGCCAGCAGCTTGGGACAGGGAAAAACTGAAGCTTTCTTT. Translation gives CASSLGQGKTEAFF.

The CDR3 DNA reads TGTGCCACCAGTGATGGGACAGGGGGCGTTGGTGGCTACACCTTC. It translates to CATSDGTGGVGGYTF. The chain is built from TRBV24-1 and TRBJ1-2; TRBD1 matches 12 bases. CDR1 KGHDR and CDR2 SFDVKD come from the germline V gene. This CDR3 spans 15 amino acids. Germline trimming cut 3 bases from V and 7 bases from J; bases unmatched to any gene: 5.

The gene calls are TRBV27 and TRBJ2-3, with 11 positions matching TRBD2. V lost 2 bases, J lost 2 bases, and 6 bases stayed unmatched. CDR1 and CDR2 (germline): MNHEY, SMNVEV (reference sequence). The CDR3 is 17 residues long. CDR3 protein: CASSLSLAGGSTDTQYF. In DNA, the CDR3 is TGTGCCAGCAGTTTAAGTCTAGCGGGGGGATCCACAGATACGCAGTATTTT.

This clone was picked up one time. The chain joins TRBV5-6 to TRBJ1-1; TRBD1 aligns across 7 bases. The CDR3 has 15 amino acids. The germline CDR1 and CDR2 sequences are SGHDT and YYEEEE. The junction had 8 bases not matched to a gene; V was cut back by 3 bases and J by 3 bases. CDR3 sequence reads: CASSSADREYTEAFF. In DNA, the CDR3 is TGTGCCAGCAGCTCCGCAGACAGGGAATACACTGAAGCTTTCTTT. Looking up the rest from reference TRBV5-6 and TRBJ1-1 gives the full variable domain: DAGVTQSPTHLIKTRGQQVTLRCSPKSGHDTVSWYQQALGQGPQFIFQYYEEEERQRGNFPDRFSGHQFPNYSSELNVNALLLGDSALYLCASSSADREYTEAFFGQGTRLTVV.

J is TRBJ2-7 and V is TRBV30; possibly TRBD1 for D (6 bases). Germline V gene sequence: CDR1 GTSNPN, CDR2 SVGIG (reference sequence). Trimming removed 0 bases from V and 0 bases from J, with 15 bases in between. The CDR3 is 16 residues long. The CDR3 loop is CAWSVGAGVSSYEQYF. In nucleotides, the CDR3 is TGTGCCTGGAGTGTGGGGGCTGGCGTGAGCTCCTACGAGCAGTACTTC.